Here is one T cell receptor beta chain with its context. These data come from a study of blood T cell repertoires in COVID-19. About the research overall: Sites in the United States, Italy and Spain provided acute and convalescent COVID-19 samples. Nucleic acid was either cDNA or gDNA, and it came from T cells, B-cell-depleted T cells, or PBMCs.

Study processing details: Reference gene primers were amplified, and this amplification served to estimate nucleated cell counts. Measured with immunoSEQ multiplex PCR; TCRdb has only the in-frame clones, and not every one. V, J and clone size were drawn from that table, and D and trimming were deduced from the DNA. The table shows 140,000 to 150,000 clones, with more than 75% occurring only once. Researchers sorted participants into cohorts using their self-reported clinical history. The CDR3 is 17 amino acids. Germline values: CDR1 LNHDA, CDR2 SQIVND (reference sequence). The V and J ends lost 7 bases and 8 bases respectively, with 26 bases between them.

Sequenced sample: PBMCs or T cells enriched from blood (not recorded which). This TCR was recovered from a man between 60 and 70 years old who had recovered from COVID-19. V is TRBV19 and J is TRBJ1-4; tentatively, D is TRBD1 (6 bases). CDR3 sequence: CASKIQVRGSRNEKLFF. DNA for the CDR3: TGTGCCAGTAAAATCCAGGTCAGGGGATCCCGGAACGAAAAACTGTTTTTT.